The 15 T cell receptor beta chains given below trace back to one sample, sequenced in a study of regulatory and conventional T cells in RAG deficiency. The sorted conventional CD4+ T cells were CD25-low and CD127-high, with genomic DNA sequenced. Some clones are missing from TCRdb's copy, which holds only in-frame ones; the method was immunoSEQ multiplex PCR. The table lists approximately 46,000 clones, 80% to 90% of them singletons. These records were also assigned to another study, of regulatory T cells. This second study says: The primer mix had 52 TRBV and 13 TRBJ primers.

Sample: CD4+ effector T cells sorted from blood. The receptors stem from a human donor in good health.

The chain links TRBV9 to TRBJ1-5, with TRBD1 matching 9 bases. Looked up from germline, CDR1 is SGDLS and CDR2 is YYNGEE. Germline trimming cut 10 bases from V and 5 bases from J; bases unmatched to any gene: 7. This CDR3 region has 13 residues. CDR3 amino acids: CACRDRVDQPQHF. The CDR3 bases are TGTGCCTGCCGGGACAGGGTAGATCAGCCCCAGCATTTT.

As to this clone: The junction and the germline gene differ at one end; a read error may be behind it. This chain joins TRBV7-7 and TRBJ2-5; 9 nucleotides agree with TRBD2. Germline assignment: CDR1 SSHAT and CDR2 FNYEAQ (reference sequence). This CDR3 contains 14 residues. The CDR3 region has the DNA TGTGCTAGCAGCTTACTAGCGGGCGTGGAGTCCCAGTACTTC. The encoded protein is CASSLLAGVESQYF.

V gene TRBV10-3 combines with J gene TRBJ1-4; 8 nucleotides match TRBD1. The CDR3 is made up of 17 amino acids. V dropped 4 bases and J dropped 4; count of bases not matched to a gene: 11. Germline V gene lookup returns CDR1 ENHRY and CDR2 SYGVKD. The CDR3 spells CAISATGTGPLNEKLFF. The CDR3 DNA is TGTGCCATCAGTGCCACCGGGACAGGCCCCCTTAATGAAAAACTGTTTTTT.

This CDR3 is CASSTGRKGYNEQFF. In DNA, the CDR3 is TGTGCCAGCTCGACTGGGAGGAAGGGGTACAATGAGCAGTTCTTC. The chain links TRBV6-1 to TRBJ2-1; D might be TRBD2 (6 bases). CDR1 and CDR2 from the germline V gene are MNHNS and SASEGT. Between the trimmed V and J ends, which lost 8 bases and 4 bases, there was a span of 18 bases. There are 15 residues in the CDR3.

This chain links TRBV28 with TRBJ2-2; D is unclear. The germline V and J ends were trimmed by 8 bases and 1 base, with 11 bases remaining between them. The CDR3 has 14 amino acids. Looked up from germline, CDR1 is MDHEN and CDR2 is SYDVKM. In DNA, the CDR3 is TGTGCCAGCCTCGGGTCCCGGAACACCGGGGAGCTGTTTTTT. It yields the protein CASLGSRNTGELFF.

This rearrangement joins TRBV5-1 to TRBJ2-7; TRBD1 matches 7 bases. The CDR3 extends over 14 amino acids. Unmatched junction bases numbered 11, after V lost 5 bases and J lost 6 bases. From germline, CDR1 is SGHRS and CDR2 YFSETQ. This chain's CDR3 is CASSQDRRRSEQYF. DNA for the CDR3: TGCGCCAGCAGTCAGGACAGGCGAAGGTCCGAGCAGTACTTC.

This chain uses TRBV28 with TRBJ1-2; 7 bases fit TRBD1. The CDR3 is 13 amino acids. Losses at the gene ends were 10 bases for V and 0 bases for J; bases not matched to a gene: 5. Per germline, CDR1 MDHEN and CDR2 SYDVKM. In DNA form, the CDR3 reads TGTGCCAATCGGGACAGCACTAACTATGGCTACACCTTC. It is translated as CANRDSTNYGYTF.

This clone was seen only once. The CDR3 spells CASSLGRVFDGYTF. The CDR3 DNA reads TGCGCCAGCAGCTTGGGCAGGGTGTTTGATGGCTACACCTTC. V gene TRBV5-1 combines with J gene TRBJ1-2; D is possibly TRBD1 (5 bases). From germline, CDR1 is SGHRS and CDR2 YFSETQ. Trimming left V 0 bases short and J 6 bases short, with 12 bases between. The CDR3 is made up of 14 amino acids.

V gene TRBV7-9 combines with J gene TRBJ1-5; TRBD1 matches at 9 bases. This CDR3 spans 14 amino acids. Trimming removed 5 bases from V and 4 bases from J; junction bases left unmatched: 3. CDR1 and CDR2 from the germline V gene are SEHNR and FQNEAQ (reference sequence). CDR3 loop: CASSQGQGNQPQHF. In DNA form, the CDR3 reads TGTGCCAGCAGCCAAGGACAGGGGAATCAGCCCCAGCATTTT.

The chain joins TRBV4-1 to TRBJ1-2; D may be TRBD1 (6 bases). This CDR3 contains 13 residues. Trimming cost V 0 bases and J 7 bases, with 9 bases left between them. The V gene's germline CDR1 is MGHRA and CDR2 YSYEKL. The CDR3 spells CASSQEGGGGYTF. The DNA for the CDR3 is TGCGCCAGCAGCCAAGAAGGGGGAGGTGGCTACACCTTC.

The chain combines TRBV18 with TRBJ1-1, with D unresolved. Deletions cut 3 bases from V and 1 base from J, with 6 bases between. Germline CDR1 KGHSH, CDR2 LQKENI. CDR3 length: 13 residues. The CDR3 sequence: CASSPRANTEAFF. For the CDR3, the DNA is TGTGCCAGCTCACCCCGGGCGAACACTGAAGCTTTCTTT.

This chain connects TRBV15 to TRBJ1-1; D is uncertain. CDR1 is LNHNV and CDR2 is YYDKDF in the germline V gene (reference sequence). The CDR3 spans 17 residues. Trimming shortened V by 1 base and J by 7 bases, and 22 bases separated the two germline ends. The CDR3 DNA sequence: TGTGCCACCAGCAGAGCCGATGCGGCGCGGGGAAGGTTTGAAGCTTTCTTT. It is translated as CATSRADAARGRFEAFF.

CDR3 nucleotide sequence: TGTGCCAGCAGCCCGACTAGCGGGGGTGACAATGAGCAGTTCTTC. Residues: CASSPTSGGDNEQFF. This rearrangement joins TRBV7-3 to TRBJ2-1, with TRBD2 matching over 12 bases. This CDR3 is built from 15 residues. Germline V gene sequence: CDR1 SGHTA, CDR2 FQGTGA. J was trimmed by 5 bases and V by 5 bases; bases with no gene match: 4.

The chain employs TRBV19 and TRBJ1-2; 7 positions match TRBD1. CDR3 length: 14 amino acids. Germline CDR1 is LNHDA and CDR2 is SQIVND (reference sequence). Trimming cost V 6 bases and J 5 bases; bases outside gene matches: 9. CDR3 nucleotides: TGTGCCAGTAGAGTATCAGACAGGGAATATGGCTACACCTTC. Protein product: CASRVSDREYGYTF.

The chain has TRBV28 and TRBJ1-4; D is unresolved. CDR3 length: 14 residues. V lost 7 bases, J lost 4 bases, and 13 bases lay in between. CDR1 and CDR2 from the germline V gene are MDHEN and SYDVKM. CDR3 in DNA: TGTGCCAGCATCCCGGGGTGGGATAATGAAAAACTGTTTTTT. Its translation is CASIPGWDNEKLFF. Based on the CDR3 plus reference TRBV28 and TRBJ1-4, the full variable domain is DVKVTQSSRYLVKRTGEKVFLECVQDMDHENMFWYRQDPGLGLRLIYFSYDVKMKEKGDIPEGYSVSREKKERFSLILESASTNQTSMYLCASIPGWDNEKLFFGSGTQLSVL.